The rows below give T cell receptor beta chains drawn from one sample of a study of blood T cell repertoires in COVID-19. Sequencing was performed with immunoSEQ multiplex PCR; in TCRdb, only in-frame clones are kept and a portion is missing. Seen here are approximately 110,000 clones, 55% to 75% observed once, and the top ten hold 0.65% to 0.95%. The material sequenced was peripheral blood. The receptors derive from a human donor with acute or convalescent COVID-19. The donor label of this sample is uncertain. Each CDR3 is given with its conserved first and last residue. Fields, in order: D gene, V gene, CDR3 length, J gene, clone size, CDR3 DNA, CDR3 protein. D genes are given only for firm matches. Clone size is shown for a subset of rows, as once, few, many or a class of expanded clone.

TRBD1	TRBV3-1/TRBV3-2	16	TRBJ1-5	.	TGTGCCAGCAGCCAAGGGGCAGGAGGGGGCTCAGGGCCCCAGCATTTT	CASSQGAGGGSGPQHF
.	TRBV29-1	15	TRBJ1-5	many	TGCAGCGCCGGGGAGGGCCTGTTGGGCAATCAGCCCCAGCATTTT	CSAGEGLLGNQPQHF
.	TRBV11-2	14	TRBJ1-1	.	TGTGCCAGCAGTTCCCCCAACAGGAACACTGAAGCTTTCTTT	CASSSPNRNTEAFF
.	TRBV12-3/TRBV12-4	13	TRBJ1-2	.	TGTGCCAGCAGTTTTTTATCCAGGGCTGGCTACACCTTC	CASSFLSRAGYTF
.	TRBV10-2	15	TRBJ2-3	.	TGCGCCAGCAGTGACCGAACTCCTGGGAGAGATACGCAGTATTTT	CASSDRTPGRDTQYF
TRBD1	TRBV19	12	TRBJ2-2	.	TGTGCCAGCAACAGGGGATGGGGGGAGCTGTTTTTT	CASNRGWGELFF
TRBD1	TRBV7-9	16	TRBJ1-2	.	TGTGCCAGCAGCCCCTCTCAGGGACAGGGGGACTATGGCTACACCTTC	CASSPSQGQGDYGYTF
.	TRBV7-8	15	TRBJ2-7	.	TGTGCCAGCAGCTTAGACAGGGGGGGCTCCTACGAGCAGTACTTC	CASSLDRGGSYEQYF
TRBD1	TRBV30	15	TRBJ1-1	once	TGTGCCTGGAGGGCTTCGGGACAGGGTACCCCAGAAGCTTTCTTT	CAWRASGQGTPEAFF
.	TRBV25-1	13	TRBJ2-1	.	TGTGCCAGCAGTTCCCGGGCCTACAATGAGCAGTTCTTC	CASSSRAYNEQFF
.	TRBV30	12	TRBJ1-5	.	TGTGCCTGGAGTACCAACTCCGGTCCCCAGCATTTT	CAWSTNSGPQHF
.	TRBV19	16	TRBJ2-1	few	TGTGCCAGTAGTTCCGGACTGGGGAGGCCCTACAATGAGCAGTTCTTC	CASSSGLGRPYNEQFF
TRBD1	TRBV5-1	16	TRBJ2-5	.	TGCGCCAGCAGCTCGGGGACAGGGATGAGTCAAGAGACCCAGTACTTC	CASSSGTGMSQETQYF
TRBD1	TRBV19	15	TRBJ1-3	.	TGTGCCAGTAGTATACCCAACAGGGGAAGAAACACCATATATTTT	CASSIPNRGRNTIYF
.	TRBV10-1	12	TRBJ1-1	.	TGCGCCAGCAGTGAGAGGCGACAGGAAGCTTTCTTT	CASSERRQEAFF
.	TRBV7-2	15	TRBJ1-6	.	TGTGCCAGCAGCTTACAGGGGAAAAAGGATTCACCCCTCCACTTT	CASSLQGKKDSPLHF
TRBD1	TRBV24-1	16	TRBJ1-4	.	TGTGCCACCAGCTCCGGACAGGCTGCAACTAATGAAAAACTGTTTTTT	CATSSGQAATNEKLFF
TRBD2	TRBV10-3	14	TRBJ2-2	.	TGTGCCATCCAACTAGCGGGGGGCACCGGGGAGCTGTTTTTT	CAIQLAGGTGELFF
.	TRBV15	16	TRBJ2-1	few	TGTGCCACCAGCAGAGTTCGGGGTTCGTCCTACAATGAGCAGTTCTTC	CATSRVRGSSYNEQFF
.	TRBV14	15	TRBJ2-1	.	TGTGCCAGCAGGTCCTCAGGTTCGTCCTACAATGAGCAGTTCTTC	CASRSSGSSYNEQFF
.	TRBV27	16	TRBJ1-5	.	TGTGCCAGCAGTCCCCTGGCAGTTTATAGCAATCAGCCCCAGCATTTT	CASSPLAVYSNQPQHF
.	TRBV5-4	15	TRBJ1-1	.	TGTGCCAGCAGCCCAAGGGGGGGGATGAACACTGAAGCTTTCTTT	CASSPRGGMNTEAFF
.	TRBV24-1	14	TRBJ2-3	.	TGTGCCTCTTCTGAGGGGGAACACACAGATACGCAGTATTTT	CASSEGEHTDTQYF
TRBD1	TRBV19	16	TRBJ2-3	.	TGTGCCAGTACCCTGGACAGGGGAGTCTCCACAGATACGCAGTATTTT	CASTLDRGVSTDTQYF
.	TRBV14	15	TRBJ1-2	.	TGTGCCAGCAGCCAATTCGCGCGGGGGGCGCGTGGCTACACCTTC	CASSQFARGARGYTF
.	TRBV10-3	14	TRBJ1-2	.	TGTGCCATCAGTGACGAGGCTTCTAACTATGGCTACACCTTC	CAISDEASNYGYTF
.	TRBV5-1	14	TRBJ2-7	once	TGCGCCAGCAGCTTGGGGACAGTTTCCTACGAGCAGTACTTC	CASSLGTVSYEQYF
TRBD2	TRBV27	13	TRBJ2-3	.	TGTGCCAGCAGTGGCACCGGGACTAGCGGGGTCTATTTT	CASSGTGTSGVYF
TRBD1	TRBV6-6	15	TRBJ1-5	.	TGTGCCAGCAGCGCCACAGGGGGGAACGGACAGCCCCAGCATTTT	CASSATGGNGQPQHF
.	TRBV14	13	TRBJ2-2	.	TGTGCCAGCAGCCAAAATCAAATCGGGGAGCTGTTTTTT	CASSQNQIGELFF
TRBD1	TRBV5-1	16	TRBJ1-3	once	TGCGCCAGCAGCCCAATCGACAGGGGGCCAGGAAACACCATATATTTT	CASSPIDRGPGNTIYF
.	TRBV6-8	15	TRBJ2-2	.	TGTGCCAGCAGTTCTCGGACTACCAAGGCCGGGGAGCTGTTTTTT	CASSSRTTKAGELFF
TRBD1	TRBV9	16	TRBJ1-2	.	TGTGCCAGCAGCGTAGATGGGCGACAGGGACGTTATGGCTACACCTTC	CASSVDGRQGRYGYTF
.	TRBV18	16	TRBJ1-1	.	TGTGCCAGCTCACCATTGACCAGGGGTCCGAACACTGAAGCTTTCTTT	CASSPLTRGPNTEAFF
.	TRBV7-2	14	TRBJ2-7	.	TGTGCCAGCAGCTCCGAGGGGGGGTACTACGAGCAGTACTTC	CASSSEGGYYEQYF
TRBD2	TRBV9	15	TRBJ2-3	.	TGTGCCAGCAGCGTAGCTACGGGGGGGCCAGATACGCAGTATTTT	CASSVATGGPDTQYF
.	TRBV21-1	18	TRBJ1-5	.	TGTGCCAGCAGCAAAGCGGGGCGGACAGGGTGGGACAATCAGCCCCAGCATTTT	CASSKAGRTGWDNQPQHF
TRBD1	TRBV15	18	TRBJ1-1	.	TGTGCCACCAGCTCGACCCCGGGACAGGGGGCGAAGAACACTGAAGCTTTCTTT	CATSSTPGQGAKNTEAFF
TRBD1	TRBV28	14	TRBJ1-5	.	TGTGCCAGCAGCCAGACAGGGGGCGGTCAGCCCCAGCATTTT	CASSQTGGGQPQHF
TRBD1	TRBV9	18	TRBJ2-2	few	TGTGCCAGCAGCACCACTCTTGGGACAGGTCCTAACACCGGGGAGCTGTTTTTT	CASSTTLGTGPNTGELFF
.	TRBV6-6	17	TRBJ1-4	many	TGTGCCAGCAGTCATCGGACACTAGCCCCGCCGCGGGGAAAACTGTTTTTT	CASSHRTLAPPRGKLFF
.	TRBV18	13	TRBJ1-1	.	TGTGCCAGCTCTATCGGGGTGAACACTGAAGCTTTCTTT	CASSIGVNTEAFF
.	TRBV28	14	TRBJ1-2	.	TGTGCCAGCAGTTTATTCCCAGCGAACTATGGCTACACCTTC	CASSLFPANYGYTF
TRBD1	TRBV10-3	15	TRBJ1-4	.	TGTGCCACCAGAGCCACAGGGGGCACTAATGAAAAACTGTTTTTT	CATRATGGTNEKLFF
.	TRBV5-1	14	TRBJ1-2	.	TGCGCCAGCAGCTACCAAAGGACAGAAGATGGCTACACCTTC	CASSYQRTEDGYTF
TRBD1	TRBV12-3/TRBV12-4	13	TRBJ1-2	.	TGTGCCAGCAGTTTCGGACAGGGTTGGGGCTACACCTTC	CASSFGQGWGYTF
.	TRBV3-1/TRBV3-2	13	TRBJ1-4	.	TGTGCCAGCAGCCAAGGATCAGGCCCCCGACTGTTTTTT	CASSQGSGPRLFF
.	TRBV28	17	TRBJ1-5	.	TGTGCCAGCAGTTCCCCACAGGGTGACTATAGCAATCAGCCCCAGCATTTT	CASSSPQGDYSNQPQHF
.	TRBV7-2	15	TRBJ1-6	.	TGTGCCAGCAGGCAGGCCTCCCAGGATAATTCACCCCTCCACTTT	CASRQASQDNSPLHF
.	TRBV18	12	TRBJ1-4	.	TGTGCCAGCTCACCCCGAGGGGAAAAACTGTTTTTT	CASSPRGEKLFF